The rows below give T cell receptor beta chains drawn from one sample of a study of graft-versus-host responses after intestinal transplantation. Clones were read by immunoSEQ multiplex PCR, and TCRdb kept only the in-frame ones, dropping some. Of roughly 40,000 clones in the sample, 85% to 90% were seen once. Material: PBMCs, obtained almost 270 days after transplant. The receptors shown here come from a human patient who received an intestinal transplant, so some T cells may come from the graft donor. Both conserved end residues are part of each CDR3. Each record gives: J gene, D gene, V gene, clone size, CDR3 protein, CDR3 DNA. The D gene is left open where the match is weak. The listing skips clone size in some rows; elsewhere it reads once, few, many or a size class.

>TRBJ2-1|TRBD1|TRBV6-4|-
CASSTDRGPNNEQFF
TGTGCCAGCAGTACGGACAGGGGGCCAAACAATGAGCAGTTCTTC
>TRBJ2-2|-|TRBV7-6|-
CASAKGPGTGELFF
TGTGCCAGCGCTAAAGGGCCGGGTACCGGGGAGCTGTTTTTT
>TRBJ2-2|-|TRBV6-5|-
CASIPQDNTGELFF
TGTGCCAGCATCCCACAGGATAACACCGGGGAGCTGTTTTTT
>TRBJ1-1|TRBD1|TRBV5-1|-
CASRGQPNTEAFF
TGCGCCAGCAGGGGACAGCCGAACACTGAAGCTTTCTTT
>TRBJ2-7|-|TRBV7-8|-
CASRGEVWGGGYEQYF
TGTGCCAGCAGGGGCGAGGTTTGGGGGGGCGGCTACGAGCAGTACTTC
>TRBJ2-2|-|TRBV10-3|-
CAISEWDKLNTGELFF
TGTGCCATCAGTGAGTGGGACAAACTGAACACCGGGGAGCTGTTTTTT
>TRBJ2-7|-|TRBV30|-
CAWSVSGNEQYF
TGTGCCTGGAGTGTATCGGGGAACGAGCAGTACTTC
>TRBJ2-1|-|TRBV6-5|-
CASRRGYNEQFF
TGTGCCAGCAGGAGGGGCTACAATGAGCAGTTCTTC
>TRBJ1-1|-|TRBV6-6|-
CASSYSIAHGAFF
TGTGCCAGCAGTTACTCGATCGCCCACGGTGCTTTCTTT
>TRBJ2-1|-|TRBV10-3|-
CAISDPDSKEYNEQFF
TGTGCCATCAGTGACCCCGACAGCAAGGAATACAATGAGCAGTTCTTC
>TRBJ1-2|-|TRBV6-5|once
CASSYGSDYGYTF
TGTGCCAGCAGTTACGGGAGTGACTATGGCTACACCTTC
>TRBJ2-2|-|TRBV7-8|-
CASSLIRLQVPVAGELFF
TGTGCCAGCAGCTTAATCAGGCTCCAGGTCCCCGTGGCCGGGGAGCTGTTTTTT
>TRBJ2-1|-|TRBV5-4|-
CASSLPPDETADNEQFF
TGTGCCAGCAGCTTACCCCCTGACGAGACAGCAGACAATGAGCAGTTCTTC
>TRBJ1-6|TRBD1|TRBV15|-
CATSRSRDRDSPLHF
TGTGCCACCAGCAGATCCCGGGACAGGGATTCACCCCTCCACTTT
>TRBJ2-7|TRBD2|TRBV11-2|-
CASSLGAWRGLQYF
TGTGCCAGCAGCTTAGGCGCCTGGCGGGGGTTGCAGTACTTC
>TRBJ2-7|TRBD2|TRBV18|-
CASSLGTSGVYEQYF
TGTGCCAGCTCACTGGGGACTAGCGGGGTATACGAGCAGTACTTC
>TRBJ1-3|-|TRBV11-2|once
CASSLGWAGSGNTIYF
TGTGCCAGCAGCTTAGGTTGGGCAGGCTCTGGAAACACCATATATTTT
>TRBJ2-7|-|TRBV9|-
CASSPRVFHYEQYF
TGTGCCAGCAGCCCCAGGGTCTTCCACTACGAGCAGTACTTC
>TRBJ1-2|-|TRBV19|-
CASSIPGTGSYGYTF
TGTGCCAGTAGTATTCCTGGTACCGGGAGCTATGGCTACACCTTC
>TRBJ1-1|TRBD1|TRBV5-1|-
CASSLAGRGLGTEAFF
TGCGCCAGCAGCTTGGCCGGCAGGGGGCTGGGCACTGAAGCTTTCTTT
>TRBJ2-7|TRBD1|TRBV14|once
CASSQRQGANAYEQYF
TGTGCCAGCAGCCAAAGACAGGGGGCGAACGCCTACGAGCAGTACTTC
>TRBJ1-2|-|TRBV9|-
CASSEFQGVDGYTF
TGTGCCAGCAGCGAGTTCCAAGGAGTTGATGGCTACACCTTC